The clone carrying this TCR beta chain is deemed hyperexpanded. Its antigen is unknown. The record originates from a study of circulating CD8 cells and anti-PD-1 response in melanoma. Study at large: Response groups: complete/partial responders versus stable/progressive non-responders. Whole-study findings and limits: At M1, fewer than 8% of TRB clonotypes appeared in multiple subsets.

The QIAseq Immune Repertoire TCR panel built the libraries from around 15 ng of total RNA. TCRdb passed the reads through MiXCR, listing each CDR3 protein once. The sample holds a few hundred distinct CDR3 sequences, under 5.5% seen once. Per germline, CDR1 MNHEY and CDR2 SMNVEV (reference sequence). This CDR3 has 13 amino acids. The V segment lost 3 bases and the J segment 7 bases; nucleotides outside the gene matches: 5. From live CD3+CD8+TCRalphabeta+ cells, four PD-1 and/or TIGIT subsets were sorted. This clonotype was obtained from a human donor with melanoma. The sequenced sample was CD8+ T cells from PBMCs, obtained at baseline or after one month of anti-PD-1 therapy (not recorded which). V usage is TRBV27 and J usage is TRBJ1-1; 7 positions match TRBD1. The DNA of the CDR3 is TGTGCCAGCAGTTTGACAGGGAGTGATGAAGCTTTCTTT. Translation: CASSLTGSDEAFF.